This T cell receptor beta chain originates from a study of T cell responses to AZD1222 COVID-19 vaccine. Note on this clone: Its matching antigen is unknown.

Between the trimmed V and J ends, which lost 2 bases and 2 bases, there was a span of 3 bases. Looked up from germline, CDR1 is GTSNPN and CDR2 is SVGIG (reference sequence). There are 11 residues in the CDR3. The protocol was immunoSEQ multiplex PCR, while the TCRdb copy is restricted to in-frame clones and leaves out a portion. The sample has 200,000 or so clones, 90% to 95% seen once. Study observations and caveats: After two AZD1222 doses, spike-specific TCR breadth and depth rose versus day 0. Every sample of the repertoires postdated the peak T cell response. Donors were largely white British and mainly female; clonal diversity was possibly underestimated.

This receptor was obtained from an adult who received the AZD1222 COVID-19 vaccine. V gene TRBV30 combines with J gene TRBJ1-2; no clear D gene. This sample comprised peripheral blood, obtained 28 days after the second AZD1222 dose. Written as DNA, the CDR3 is TGTGCCTGGAGTCAAAACTATGGCTACACCTTC. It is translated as CAWSQNYGYTF. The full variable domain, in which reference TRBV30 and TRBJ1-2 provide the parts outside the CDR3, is SQTIHQWPATLVQPVGSPLSLECTVEGTSNPNLYWYRQAAGRGLQLLFYSVGIGQISSEVPQNLSASRPQDRQFILSSKKLLLSDSGFYLCAWSQNYGYTFGSGTRLTVV.